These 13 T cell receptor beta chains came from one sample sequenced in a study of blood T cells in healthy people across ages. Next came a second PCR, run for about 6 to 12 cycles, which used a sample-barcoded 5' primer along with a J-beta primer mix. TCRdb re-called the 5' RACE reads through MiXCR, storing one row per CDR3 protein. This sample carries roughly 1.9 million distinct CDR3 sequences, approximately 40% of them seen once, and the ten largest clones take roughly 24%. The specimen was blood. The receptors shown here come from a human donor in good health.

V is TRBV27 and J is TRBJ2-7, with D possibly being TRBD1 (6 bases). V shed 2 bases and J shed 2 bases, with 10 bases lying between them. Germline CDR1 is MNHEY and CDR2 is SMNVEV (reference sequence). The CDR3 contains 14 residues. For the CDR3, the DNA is TGTGCCAGCAGTTTAACCAGGGGCACCTACGAGCAGTACTTC. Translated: CASSLTRGTYEQYF.

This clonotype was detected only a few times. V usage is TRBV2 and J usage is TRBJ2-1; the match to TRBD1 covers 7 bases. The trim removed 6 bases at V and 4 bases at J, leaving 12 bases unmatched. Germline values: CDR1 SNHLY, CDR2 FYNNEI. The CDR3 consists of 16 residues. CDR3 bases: TGTGCCAGCAGAAGTTCCGGGACAGTCTATTACAATGAGCAGTTCTTC. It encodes CASRSSGTVYYNEQFF.

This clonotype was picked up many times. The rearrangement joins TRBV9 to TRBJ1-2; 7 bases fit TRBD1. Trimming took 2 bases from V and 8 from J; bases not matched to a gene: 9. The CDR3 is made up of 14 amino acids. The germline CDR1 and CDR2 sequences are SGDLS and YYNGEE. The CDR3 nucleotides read TGTGCCAGCAGCGTTGAGGGGGCGAAAGGAGGCTACACCTTC. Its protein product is CASSVEGAKGGYTF.

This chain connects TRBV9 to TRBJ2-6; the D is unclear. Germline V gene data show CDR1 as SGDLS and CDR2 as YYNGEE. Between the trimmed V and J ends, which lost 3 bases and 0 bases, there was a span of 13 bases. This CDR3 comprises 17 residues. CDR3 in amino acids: CASSGTSFLSGANVLTF. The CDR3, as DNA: TGTGCCAGCAGCGGGACCAGCTTTCTCTCTGGGGCCAACGTCCTGACTTTC.

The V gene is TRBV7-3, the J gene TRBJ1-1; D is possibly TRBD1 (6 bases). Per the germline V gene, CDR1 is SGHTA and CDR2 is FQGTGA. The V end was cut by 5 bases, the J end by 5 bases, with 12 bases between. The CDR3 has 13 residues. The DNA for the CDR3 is TGTGCCAGCAGCGCACCAGGGGCGACTGAAGCTTTCTTT. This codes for CASSAPGATEAFF.

In DNA, the CDR3 is TGCGCCAGCAGCTTGGGCCACAGGTTAGTCACCAACGAGCAGTACTTC. This codes for CASSLGHRLVTNEQYF. The chain has TRBV5-1 and TRBJ2-7; weak D call: TRBD1 (5 bases). This CDR3 spans 16 amino acids. The ends were cut back, 0 bases at V and 5 bases at J, with 18 bases in the middle. Germline-derived CDR1 and CDR2 are SGHRS and YFSETQ.

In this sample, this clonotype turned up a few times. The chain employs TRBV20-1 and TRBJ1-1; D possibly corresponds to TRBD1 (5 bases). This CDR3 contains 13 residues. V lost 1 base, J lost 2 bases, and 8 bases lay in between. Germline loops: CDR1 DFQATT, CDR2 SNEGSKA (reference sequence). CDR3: CSARVTANTEAFF. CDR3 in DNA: TGCAGTGCTAGAGTGACAGCCAACACTGAAGCTTTCTTT.

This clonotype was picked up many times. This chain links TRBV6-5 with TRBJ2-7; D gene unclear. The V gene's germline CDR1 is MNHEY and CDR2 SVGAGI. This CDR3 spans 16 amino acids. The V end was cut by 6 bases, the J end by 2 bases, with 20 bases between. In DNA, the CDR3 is TGTGCCAGCAGGGGGAACCAGGACGCCAACCCCTACGAGCAGTACTTC. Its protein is CASRGNQDANPYEQYF.

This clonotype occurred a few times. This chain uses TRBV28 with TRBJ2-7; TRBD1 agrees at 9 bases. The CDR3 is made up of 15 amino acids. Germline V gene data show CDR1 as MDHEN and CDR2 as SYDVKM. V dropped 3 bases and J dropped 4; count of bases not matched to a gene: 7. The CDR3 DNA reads TGTGCCAGCAGTTTCACCGGGACAGGGTTGTACGAGCAGTACTTC. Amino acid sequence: CASSFTGTGLYEQYF.

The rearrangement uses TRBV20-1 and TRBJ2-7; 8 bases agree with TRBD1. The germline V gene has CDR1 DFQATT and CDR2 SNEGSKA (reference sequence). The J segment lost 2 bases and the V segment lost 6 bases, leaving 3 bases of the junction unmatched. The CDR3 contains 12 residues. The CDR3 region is CSASTGAYEQYF. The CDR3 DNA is TGCAGTGCCTCGACAGGGGCCTACGAGCAGTACTTC.

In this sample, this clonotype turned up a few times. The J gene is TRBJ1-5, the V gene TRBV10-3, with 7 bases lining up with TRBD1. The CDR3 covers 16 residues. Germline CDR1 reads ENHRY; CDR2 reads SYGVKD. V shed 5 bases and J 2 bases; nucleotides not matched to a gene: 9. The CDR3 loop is CAISPQGIGGNQPQHF. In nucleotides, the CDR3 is TGTGCCATCAGTCCACAGGGGATTGGGGGCAATCAGCCCCAGCATTTT.

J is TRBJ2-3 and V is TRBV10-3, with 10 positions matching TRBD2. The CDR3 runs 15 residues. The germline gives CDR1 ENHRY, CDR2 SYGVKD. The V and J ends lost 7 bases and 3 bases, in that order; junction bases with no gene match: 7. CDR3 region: CAITLSGGLTDTQYF. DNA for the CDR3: TGTGCCATCACCCTTAGCGGGGGGCTGACAGATACGCAGTATTTT.

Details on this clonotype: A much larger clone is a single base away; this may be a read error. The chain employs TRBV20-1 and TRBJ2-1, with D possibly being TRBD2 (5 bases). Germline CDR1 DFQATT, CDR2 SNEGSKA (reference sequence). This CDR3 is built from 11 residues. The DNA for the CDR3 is TGCAGTACTAGTGTGTACAATGAGCAGTTCTTC. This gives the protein CSTSVYNEQFF.